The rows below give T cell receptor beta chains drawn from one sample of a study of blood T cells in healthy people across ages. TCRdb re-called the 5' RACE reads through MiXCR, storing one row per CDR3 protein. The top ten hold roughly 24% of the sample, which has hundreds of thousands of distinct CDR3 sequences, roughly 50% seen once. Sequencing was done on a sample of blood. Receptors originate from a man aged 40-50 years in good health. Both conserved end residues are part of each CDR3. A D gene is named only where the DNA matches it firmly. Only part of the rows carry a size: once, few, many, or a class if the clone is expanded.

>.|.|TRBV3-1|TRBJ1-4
CASSQSLGANEKLFF
TGTGCCAGCAGCCAGTCTCTCGGAGCTAATGAAAAACTGTTTTTT
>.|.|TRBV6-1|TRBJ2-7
CASSGVSGSYNEQYF
TGTGCCAGCAGTGGGGTTAGCGGCTCCTACAATGAGCAGTACTTC
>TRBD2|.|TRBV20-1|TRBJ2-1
CTCGGPGEQFF
TGCACCTGCGGGGGGCCCGGTGAGCAGTTCTTC
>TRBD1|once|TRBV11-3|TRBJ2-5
CASSVDRGEGETQYF
TGTGCCAGCAGCGTCGACAGGGGAGAGGGAGAGACCCAGTACTTC
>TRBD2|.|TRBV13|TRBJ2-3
CASSLGGLAGVRDTQYF
TGTGCCAGCAGCTTAGGGGGACTAGCGGGAGTTCGAGATACGCAGTATTTT
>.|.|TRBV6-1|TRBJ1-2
CTSMSDGGYTF
TGTACCAGCATGTCCGATGGAGGCTACACCTTC
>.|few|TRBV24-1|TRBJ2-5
CATSGPLIRTQYF
TGTGCCACCAGTGGCCCCCTAATTAGAACCCAGTACTTC
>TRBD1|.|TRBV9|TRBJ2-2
CASTWGTENTGELFF
TGTGCCAGCACGTGGGGGACAGAGAACACCGGGGAGCTGTTTTTT
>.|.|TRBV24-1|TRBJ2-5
CATSDPQVGDQETQYF
TGTGCCACCAGTGATCCCCAAGTCGGGGACCAAGAGACCCAGTACTTC
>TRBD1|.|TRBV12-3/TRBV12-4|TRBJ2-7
CASRTGFKQYF
TGTGCCAGCAGGACAGGGTTCAAGCAGTACTTC
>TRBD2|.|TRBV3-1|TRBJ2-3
CASRFGGAVTDTQYF
TGTGCCAGCAGGTTCGGGGGGGCGGTAACAGATACGCAGTATTTT
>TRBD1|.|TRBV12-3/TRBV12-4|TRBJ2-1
CASRPTLDRGRQFF
TGTGCCAGCAGGCCTACCTTAGACAGGGGTCGGCAGTTCTTC
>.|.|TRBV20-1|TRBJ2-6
CSARAPALGANVLTF
TGCAGTGCTAGAGCCCCTGCCTTGGGAGCCAACGTCCTGACTTTC
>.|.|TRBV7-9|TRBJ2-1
CASRFEKDEQFF
TGTGCCAGCAGGTTCGAAAAAGATGAGCAGTTCTTC
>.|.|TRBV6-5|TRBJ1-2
CASSYSAGINYGYTF
TGTGCCAGCAGTTACTCGGCAGGGATTAACTATGGCTACACCTTC
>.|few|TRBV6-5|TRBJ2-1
CASSTSPGLNYEQFF
TGTGCCAGCAGTACGTCACCGGGACTTAACTATGAGCAGTTCTTC
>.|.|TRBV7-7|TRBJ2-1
CASSPGVGGSWNEQFF
TGTGCTAGCAGCCCGGGTGTGGGGGGAAGTTGGAATGAGCAGTTCTTC
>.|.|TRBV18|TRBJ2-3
CASSLGTIADTQYF
TGTGCCAGCTCACTGGGCACTATCGCAGATACGCAGTATTTT
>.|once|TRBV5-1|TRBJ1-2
CASSSTSGGYGYTF
TGCGCCAGCAGCTCTACTTCGGGGGGCTATGGCTACACCTTC
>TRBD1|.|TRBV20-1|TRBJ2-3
CSAPDRGVTDTQYF
TGCAGTGCTCCGGACAGGGGGGTTACAGATACGCAGTATTTT
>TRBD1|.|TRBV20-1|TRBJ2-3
CSASPSGTGAADTQYF
TGCAGTGCTAGTCCCTCCGGGACAGGGGCGGCAGATACGCAGTATTTT
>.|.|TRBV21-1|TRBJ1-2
CAPREPLLYGYTF
TGTGCCCCCCGGGAACCGCTACTCTATGGCTACACCTTC
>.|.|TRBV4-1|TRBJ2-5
CASSQGPNYKETQYF
TGCGCCAGCAGCCAAGGTCCCAACTATAAAGAGACCCAGTACTTC
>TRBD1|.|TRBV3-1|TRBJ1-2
CASSQDGTGTYGYTF
TGTGCCAGCAGCCAAGATGGGACAGGGACCTATGGCTACACCTTC
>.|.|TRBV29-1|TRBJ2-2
CSARDPGGELFF
TGCAGCGCCCGGGACCCCGGCGGGGAGCTGTTTTTT
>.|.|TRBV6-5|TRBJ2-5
CASSWGGRGSYNEQYF
TGTGCCAGCAGTTGGGGGGGCAGGGGATCCTACAATGAGCAGTACTTC
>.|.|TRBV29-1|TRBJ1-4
CSVVGGGGRKLFF
TGCAGCGTTGTCGGGGGGGGAGGGCGAAAACTGTTTTTT
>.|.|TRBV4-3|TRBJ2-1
CAVSQDQSFYNEQFF
TGCGCTGTCAGCCAAGATCAATCTTTCTACAATGAGCAGTTCTTC
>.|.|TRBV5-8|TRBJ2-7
CASSFHRNSYEQYF
TGTGCCAGCAGCTTCCACAGAAATTCGTACGAGCAGTACTTC
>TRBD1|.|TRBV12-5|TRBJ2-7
CASGPGTAEQYF
TGTGCTAGTGGTCCAGGGACAGCCGAGCAGTACTTC
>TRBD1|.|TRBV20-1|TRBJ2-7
CSATGQSSYEQYF
TGCAGTGCAACGGGACAGAGCTCCTACGAGCAGTACTTC